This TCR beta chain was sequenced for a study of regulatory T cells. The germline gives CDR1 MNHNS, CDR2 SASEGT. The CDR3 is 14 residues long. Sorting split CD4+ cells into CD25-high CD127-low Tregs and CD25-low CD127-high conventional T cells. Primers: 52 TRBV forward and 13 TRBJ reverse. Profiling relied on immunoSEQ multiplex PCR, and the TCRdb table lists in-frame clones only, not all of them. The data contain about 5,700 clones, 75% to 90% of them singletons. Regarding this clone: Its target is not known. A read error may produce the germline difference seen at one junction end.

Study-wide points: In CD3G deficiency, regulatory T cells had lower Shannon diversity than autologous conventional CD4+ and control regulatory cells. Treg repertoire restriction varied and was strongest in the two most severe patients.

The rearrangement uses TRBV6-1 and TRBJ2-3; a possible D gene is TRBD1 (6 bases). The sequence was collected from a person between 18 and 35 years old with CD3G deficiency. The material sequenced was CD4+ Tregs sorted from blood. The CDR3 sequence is CASCEGGSTDTQYF. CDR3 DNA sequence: TGTGCCAGCTGTGAAGGGGGTTCAACAGATACGCAGTATTTT.